This is a list of T cell receptor beta chains from one sample in a study of blood T cell repertoires in COVID-19. Sequencing used immunoSEQ multiplex PCR; TCRdb keeps in-frame clones, though not all of them. The sample shows hundreds of thousands of clones, 85% to 90% of them seen only once. Material for sequencing was peripheral blood. The receptors were sampled from a woman in her 50s with COVID-19, enrolled during active disease. CDR3s leave out the opening cysteine and the closing phenylalanine or tryptophan.

ATSDPGSDEQF	TRBV24-1	11
AITGGNSPLH	TRBV10-3	10
ASSRQGGEKLF	TRBV5-1	11
ASSLLPRGWNGYT	TRBV5-8	13
ASSRPEPWEQY	TRBV7-8	11
ASSRGIPGLMNTEAF	TRBV27	15
ASSYEGLASDTQY	TRBV6-5	13
ASSLYPPIPRQGGTEAF	TRBV27	17
ASSELQSSGNTIY	TRBV18	13
ASSEAGAPYNEQF	TRBV2	13
ASSLGLRQETQY	TRBV5-1	12
ASSFRTGVNTEAF	TRBV7-9	13
ASSYPRGTGNTQY	TRBV7-2	13
ASGNRDRGAGANVLT	TRBV12-5	15
ASSSTGGRGDQPQH	TRBV11-2	14
ASSRNLAGVEETQY	TRBV18	14
ASRQENTGELF	TRBV7-3	11
ASSVEGVSNQPQH	TRBV9	13
AWSVRENQPQH	TRBV30	11
ASSSGHSNTEAF	TRBV5-1	12
ASRPGGQGLSSYNSPLH	TRBV27	17
SVSDRRRGETQY	TRBV29-1	12
ASSISGQGRQPQH	TRBV28	13
ASSRGPNEKLF	TRBV28	11
ASSLEQGANYGYT	TRBV5-1	13
ASSLLSTGELF	TRBV11-3	11
AITRDRAAEAF	TRBV10-3	11
ASSARQGEGNTEAF	TRBV6-6	14
ASSPTPFSGSGANVLT	TRBV9	16
ASSLAGQEHT	TRBV11-3	10
ASRAVTGDQGGYT	TRBV2	13
ASIRQGAGNQPQH	TRBV6-5	13
ASSSGGDNSPLH	TRBV5-4	12
ASSLEQPNQPQH	TRBV7-9	12
ASSLEEGANSPLH	TRBV5-1	13
ASSYSPGTIAF	TRBV6-5	11
ASSPGSTEAF	TRBV5-1	10
ASRPTGRSEAF	TRBV14	11
ASSGGNTEAF	TRBV10-2	10
ASGLHLGQGQGEPQH	TRBV12-5	15
ASSQLGGKNIQY	TRBV2	12
ASSLSSLRGGTDTQY	TRBV7-2	15
ASRHDRNTEAF	TRBV6-5	11
ASSSERPMPSSPLH	TRBV6-6	14
ASSPTIAGGKNNEQF	TRBV4-2	15
ATDRGQDGYT	TRBV10-3	10
SVVPTANYGYT	TRBV29-1	11
ASSAQGNTEAF	TRBV7-9	11
ASGSGTAGNTIY	TRBV12-5	12
ATSRSSHGEQY	TRBV2	11
ASSEWGLKGNTGELF	TRBV6-1	15
ASSLDGALGNTIY	TRBV5-1	13
ASSLAGTGGYGANVLT	TRBV7-8	16
ATMGQAPAKNIQY	TRBV2	13